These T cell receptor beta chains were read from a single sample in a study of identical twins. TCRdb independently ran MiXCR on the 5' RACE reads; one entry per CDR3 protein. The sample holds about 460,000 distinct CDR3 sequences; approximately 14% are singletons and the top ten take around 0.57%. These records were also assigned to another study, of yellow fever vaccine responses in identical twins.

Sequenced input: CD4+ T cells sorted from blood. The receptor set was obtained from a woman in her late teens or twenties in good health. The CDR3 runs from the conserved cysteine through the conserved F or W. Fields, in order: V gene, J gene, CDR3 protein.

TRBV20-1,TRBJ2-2,CSARDRDRPNTGELFF
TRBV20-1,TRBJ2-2,CSASHTGSRANTGELFF
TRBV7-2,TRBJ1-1,CASSNIGWGTEAFF
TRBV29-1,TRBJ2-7,CSVDWGRDEQYF
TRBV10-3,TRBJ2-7,CATGQGPYEQYF
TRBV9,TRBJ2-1,CASSRGTMYHEQFF
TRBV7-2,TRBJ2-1,CASSLVFSGAYNEQFF
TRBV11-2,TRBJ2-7,CASSLLWTDSYEQYF
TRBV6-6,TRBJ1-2,CASSHDYGYTF
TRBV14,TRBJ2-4,CASSQDGTGKNIQYF
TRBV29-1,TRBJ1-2,CSVEGTGEYGYTF